This T cell receptor (beta chain) was recovered during a study of cytomegalovirus exposure and HLA in healthy donors. Deletions cut 6 bases from V and 7 bases from J, with 7 bases between. CDR3 length equals 12 residues. The germline CDR1 and CDR2 sequences are MDHEN and SYDVKM. Notes on the study in general: Analysis was performed later, and it showed HLA-associated TCR beta chains to be more clonally expanded than equally common others. Certain sequence variants were highly shared and formed a cluster, and this cluster was likely a sequencing artifact. In a later analysis, 17,000 or so TCR beta sequences were associated with HLA alleles at 0.05 false discovery rate.

Vbeta (60) and Jbeta (13) primers were used in the PCR. The protocol was immunoSEQ multiplex PCR, while the TCRdb copy is restricted to in-frame clones and leaves out a portion. The table records some 150,000 clones, about four fifths of them present only once. In the case of this clone: The antigen is unknown.

The genes are TRBV28 and TRBJ1-6; D is uncertain. Sequenced sample: PBMCs. This receptor was obtained from a man between 18 and 29 years old in good health and CMV-seronegative. CDR3 residues: CASSVVNSPLHF. The DNA for the CDR3 is TGTGCCAGCAGCGTCGTAAATTCACCCCTCCACTTT.